This T cell receptor beta chain was profiled in a study of T cell responses to AZD1222 COVID-19 vaccine. Only in-frame clones appear in the TCRdb table, and some are missing; sequencing was by immunoSEQ multiplex PCR. This sample has some 120,000 clones, with more than 65% found just once. The CDR3 covers 14 residues. Per the germline V gene, CDR1 is SNHLY and CDR2 is FYNNEI. The V gene lost 6 bases and the J gene lost 5 bases, with 14 bases spanning the gap. The chain recombines TRBV2 with TRBJ1-5; D perhaps matches TRBD1 (6 bases). The sequence came from an adult in good health. The sequencing used peripheral blood, collected on day 0 of AZD1222 vaccination. The CDR3 nucleotides are TGTGCCAGCAGGGAGAGGCAGGGGTATCAGCCCCAGCATTTT. Amino acid sequence: CASRERQGYQPQHF.